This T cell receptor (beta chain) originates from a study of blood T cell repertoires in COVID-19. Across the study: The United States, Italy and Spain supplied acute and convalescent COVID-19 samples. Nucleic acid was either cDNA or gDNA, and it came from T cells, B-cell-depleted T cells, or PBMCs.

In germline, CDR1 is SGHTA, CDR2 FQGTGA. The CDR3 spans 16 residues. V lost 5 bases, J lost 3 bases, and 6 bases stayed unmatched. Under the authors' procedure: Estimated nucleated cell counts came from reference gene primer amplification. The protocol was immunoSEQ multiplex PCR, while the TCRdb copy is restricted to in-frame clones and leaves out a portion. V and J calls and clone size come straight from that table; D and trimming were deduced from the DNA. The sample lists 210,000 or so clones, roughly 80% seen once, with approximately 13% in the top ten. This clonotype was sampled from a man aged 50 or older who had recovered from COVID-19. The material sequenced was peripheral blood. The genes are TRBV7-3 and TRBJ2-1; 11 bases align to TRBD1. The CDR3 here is CASSVMGTGGYNEQFF. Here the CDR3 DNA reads TGTGCCAGCAGCGTAATGGGGACAGGGGGCTACAATGAGCAGTTCTTC.